This T cell receptor beta chain emerged from a study of human T cells and chemical hapten exposure. For the study at large: Recorded diagnoses among the mostly female patients were alopecia areata, totalis or universalis. Whole-study results and caveats: Counts of TCRs above 1 in 1000 frequency stayed unchanged with DPC sensitization.

About this clonotype itself: What it binds is not known.

The library put unique molecular identifiers onto individual cDNA molecules. TCRdb itself ran the RACE reads through MiXCR, one entry per CDR3 protein. The sample holds some 380,000 distinct CDR3 sequences, nearly 5% seen once. The time point: patch test 1, 2 weeks after DPC sensitization. Treatment meaning: therapeutic diphenylcyclopropenone sensitization with weekly scalp DPC. Ahead of applying each patch test, blood was sampled. The ends were cut back, 2 bases at V and 4 bases at J, with 8 bases in the middle. This CDR3 has 14 residues. CDR1 and CDR2 from the germline V gene are MNHNY and SVGAGI (reference sequence).

The sequencing here drew on whole blood, taken in connection with sensitization to the hapten diphenylcyclopropenone (DPC). The source is a woman aged 50 to 60 with alopecia areata. Some clones in this sample may be carry-over from other donors' samples. V and J are TRBV6-6 and TRBJ2-2; no clear D. Here the CDR3 DNA reads TGTGCCAGCAGTTACCCGGGCGGCACCGGGGAGCTGTTTTTT. The encoded protein is CASSYPGGTGELFF.